The 2 T cell receptor beta chains reported below all come from one sample, sequenced in a study of T cells after yellow fever vaccination. TCRdb ran MiXCR on the 5' RACE reads and lists one entry per CDR3 protein. The profile covers some 500,000 distinct CDR3 sequences, with approximately 13% appearing a single time and more than 12% taken by the ten largest. This material consisted of PBMCs, taken on the day of the yellow fever booster vaccination. Source of these receptors: a man younger than 45 who received the YFV17D yellow fever vaccine.

CDR3 DNA: TGTGCCAGCAGCTTCGGACTAGCGGAGACCTACGAGCAGTACTTC. This sequence encodes CASSFGLAETYEQYF. The genes are TRBV7-2 and TRBJ2-7; 10 positions agree with TRBD2. This CDR3 spans 15 amino acids. Germline-derived CDR1 and CDR2 are SGHTA and FQGNSA. V was clipped by 3 bases and J by 2 bases; unmatched bases: 4.

This clonotype was observed a handful of times. This chain links TRBV5-1 with TRBJ2-3, with 11 bases identical to TRBD2. V lost 0 bases to trimming and J lost 0 bases; unmatched junction nucleotides: 3. The V gene's germline CDR1 is SGHRS and CDR2 YFSETQ. The CDR3 runs to 17 residues. CDR3 nucleotide sequence: TGCGCCAGCAGCTTGGGACTAGCGGGATCTAGCACAGATACGCAGTATTTT. Translation gives CASSLGLAGSSTDTQYF. Drawing the rest from reference TRBV5-1 and TRBJ2-3, the complete variable domain is KAGVTQTPRYLIKTRGQQVTLSCSPISGHRSVSWYQQTPGQGLQFLFEYFSETQRNKGNFPGRFSGRQFSNSRSEMNVSTLELGDSALYLCASSLGLAGSSTDTQYFGPGTRLTVL.